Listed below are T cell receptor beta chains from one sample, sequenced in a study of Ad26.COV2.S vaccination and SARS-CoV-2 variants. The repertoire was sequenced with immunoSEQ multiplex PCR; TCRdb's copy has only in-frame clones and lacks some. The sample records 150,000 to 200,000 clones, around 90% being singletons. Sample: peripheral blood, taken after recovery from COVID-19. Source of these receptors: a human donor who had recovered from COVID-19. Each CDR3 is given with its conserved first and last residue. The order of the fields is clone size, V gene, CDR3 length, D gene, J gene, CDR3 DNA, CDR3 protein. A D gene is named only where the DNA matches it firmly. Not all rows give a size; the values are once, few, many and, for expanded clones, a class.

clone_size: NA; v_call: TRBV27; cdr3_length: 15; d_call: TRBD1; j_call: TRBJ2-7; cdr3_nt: TGTGCCAGCAGATTACTCGGGACAGGGTCCTACGAGCAGTACTTC; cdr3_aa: CASRLLGTGSYEQYF
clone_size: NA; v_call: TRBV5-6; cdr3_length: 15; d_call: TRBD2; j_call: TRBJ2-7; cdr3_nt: TGTGCCAGCAGCCCAATAGCGGGAGGCAACTACGAGCAGTACTTC; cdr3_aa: CASSPIAGGNYEQYF
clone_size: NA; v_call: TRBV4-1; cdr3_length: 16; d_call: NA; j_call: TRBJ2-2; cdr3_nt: TGCGCCAGCAGCCAAGGGACAACAAGACTCACCGGGGAGCTGTTTTTT; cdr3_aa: CASSQGTTRLTGELFF
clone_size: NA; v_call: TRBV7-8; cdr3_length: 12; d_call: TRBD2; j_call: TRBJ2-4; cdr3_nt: TGTGCCAGCAGCCTCGGACTAGCGGGCCACTACTTC; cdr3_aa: CASSLGLAGHYF
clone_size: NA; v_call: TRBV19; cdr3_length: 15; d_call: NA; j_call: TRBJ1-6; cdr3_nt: TGTGCCAGTAGTTGGGATAGCTCCTATAATTCACCCCTCCACTTT; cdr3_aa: CASSWDSSYNSPLHF
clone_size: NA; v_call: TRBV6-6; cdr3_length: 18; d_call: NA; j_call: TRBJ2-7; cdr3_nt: TGTGCCAGCAGTCCCCCTTTTTATGAGTCAGAAAAAGCCTACGAGCAGTACTTC; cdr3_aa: CASSPPFYESEKAYEQYF
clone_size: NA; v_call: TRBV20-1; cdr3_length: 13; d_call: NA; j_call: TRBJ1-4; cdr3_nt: TGCAGTGCTAGTCAGGGGAGTAATGAAAAACTGTTTTTT; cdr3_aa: CSASQGSNEKLFF
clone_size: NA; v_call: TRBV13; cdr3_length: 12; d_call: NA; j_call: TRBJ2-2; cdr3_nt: TGTGCCAGCAGCTATCAGGGCGGGGAGCTGTTTTTT; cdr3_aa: CASSYQGGELFF
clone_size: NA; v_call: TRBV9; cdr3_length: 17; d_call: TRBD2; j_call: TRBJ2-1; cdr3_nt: TGTGCCAGCAGCGTAGAGTTCATTGGAGGGCTAGCGGGTGAGCAGTTCTTC; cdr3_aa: CASSVEFIGGLAGEQFF
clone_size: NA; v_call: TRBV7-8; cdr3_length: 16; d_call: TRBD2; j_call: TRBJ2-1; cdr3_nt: TGTGCCAGCACCAACCAGGGACTAGCGAGGGGGAATGAGCAGTTCTTC; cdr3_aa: CASTNQGLARGNEQFF
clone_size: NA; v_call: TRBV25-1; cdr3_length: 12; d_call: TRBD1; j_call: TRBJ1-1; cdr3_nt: TGTGCCAGCAGTGAGAGACAGGGGGAAGCTTTCTTT; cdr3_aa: CASSERQGEAFF
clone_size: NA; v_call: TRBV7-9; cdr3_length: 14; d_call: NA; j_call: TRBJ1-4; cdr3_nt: TGTGCCAGCAGCTTAGAGGGCTCCCGTGAAAAACTGTTTTTT; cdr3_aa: CASSLEGSREKLFF
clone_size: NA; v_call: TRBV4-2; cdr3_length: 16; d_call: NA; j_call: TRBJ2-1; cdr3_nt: TGTGCCAGCAGCCCGGGCCAATTCTCCGACTTACATGAGCAGTTCTTC; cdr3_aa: CASSPGQFSDLHEQFF
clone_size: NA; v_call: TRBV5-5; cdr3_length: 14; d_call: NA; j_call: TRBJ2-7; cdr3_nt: TGTGCCAGCAGCAACATTAACAGGGCGGTCGAGCAGTACTTC; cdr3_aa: CASSNINRAVEQYF
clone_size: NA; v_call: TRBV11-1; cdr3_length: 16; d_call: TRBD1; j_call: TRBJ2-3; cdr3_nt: TGTGCCAGCAGCTTAGAGTGGGGGACAGTCACAGATACGCAGTATTTT; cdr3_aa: CASSLEWGTVTDTQYF
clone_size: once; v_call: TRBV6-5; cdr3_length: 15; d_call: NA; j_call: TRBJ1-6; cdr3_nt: TGTGCCAGCAGGTCTACAGGAATCGGGAATTCACCCCTCCACTTT; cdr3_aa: CASRSTGIGNSPLHF
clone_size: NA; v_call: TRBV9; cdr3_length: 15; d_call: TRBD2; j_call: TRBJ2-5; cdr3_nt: TGTGCCAGCAGCGCTAGCGGGGTATGGGCGGAGACCCAGTACTTC; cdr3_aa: CASSASGVWAETQYF
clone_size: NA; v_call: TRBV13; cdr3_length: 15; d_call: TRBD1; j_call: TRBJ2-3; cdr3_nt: TGTGCCAGCAGCTTAAGACAGGGGTCGACAGATACGCAGTATTTT; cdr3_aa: CASSLRQGSTDTQYF
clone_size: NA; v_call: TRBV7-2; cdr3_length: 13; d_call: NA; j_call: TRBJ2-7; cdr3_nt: TGTGCCAGCAGCTTAGCAGTATCGTACGAGCAGTACTTC; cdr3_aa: CASSLAVSYEQYF
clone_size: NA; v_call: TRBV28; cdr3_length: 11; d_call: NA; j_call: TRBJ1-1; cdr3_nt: TGTGCCAGCAGAGGGGACACTGAAGCTTTCTTT; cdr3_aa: CASRGDTEAFF
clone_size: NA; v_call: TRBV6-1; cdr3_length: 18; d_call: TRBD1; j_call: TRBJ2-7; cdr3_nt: TGTGCCAGCAGTGAAGCTTCAGGGGGCTTGATGGTAGTCTACGAGCAGTACTTC; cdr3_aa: CASSEASGGLMVVYEQYF
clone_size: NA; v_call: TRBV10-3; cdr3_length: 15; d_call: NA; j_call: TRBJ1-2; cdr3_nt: TGTGCCATCAGTGAGAGCCAGACAGATAACTATGGCTACACCTTC; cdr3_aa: CAISESQTDNYGYTF
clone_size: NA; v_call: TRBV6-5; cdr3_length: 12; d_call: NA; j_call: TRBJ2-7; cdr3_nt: TGTGCCAGCAGGTCCCTCACCTACGAGCAGTACTTC; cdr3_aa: CASRSLTYEQYF
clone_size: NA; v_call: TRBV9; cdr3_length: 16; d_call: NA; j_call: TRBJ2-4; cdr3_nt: TGTGCCAGCAGCGTAGAAAGCGGCGGTAGAGGGAACATTCAGTACTTC; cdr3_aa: CASSVESGGRGNIQYF
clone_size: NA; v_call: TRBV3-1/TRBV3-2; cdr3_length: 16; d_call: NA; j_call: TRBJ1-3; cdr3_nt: TGTGCCAGCAGCCAACTACAGTACGTCTCTGGAAACACCATATATTTT; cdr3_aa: CASSQLQYVSGNTIYF
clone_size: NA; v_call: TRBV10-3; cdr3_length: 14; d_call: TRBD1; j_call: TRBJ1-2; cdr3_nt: TGTGCCATCAGTAACTTACAGGGGGCGGATGGCTACACCTTC; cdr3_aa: CAISNLQGADGYTF
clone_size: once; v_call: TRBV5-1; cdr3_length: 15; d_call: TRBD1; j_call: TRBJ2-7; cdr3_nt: TGCGCCAGCAGCTTAGGCGGACAGGGGGCCTACGAGCAGTACTTC; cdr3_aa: CASSLGGQGAYEQYF
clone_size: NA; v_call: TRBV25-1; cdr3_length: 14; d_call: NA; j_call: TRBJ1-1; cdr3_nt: TGTGCCAGCAGTGAACTGACACAGAACACTGAAACTTTCTTT; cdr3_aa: CASSELTQNTETFF
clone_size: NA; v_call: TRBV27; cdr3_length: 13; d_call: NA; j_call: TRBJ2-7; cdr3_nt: TGTGCCAGCAGTTTCGGGCAGAACTACGAGCAGTACTTC; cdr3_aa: CASSFGQNYEQYF
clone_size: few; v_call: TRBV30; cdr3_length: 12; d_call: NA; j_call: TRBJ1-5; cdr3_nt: TGTGCCTGGAGTCCACCGGGACAGCCCCAGCATTTT; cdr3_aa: CAWSPPGQPQHF
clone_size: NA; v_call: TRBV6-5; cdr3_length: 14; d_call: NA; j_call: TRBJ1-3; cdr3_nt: TGTGCCAGCAGGGCCGGGAGCTCTGGAAACACCATATATTTT; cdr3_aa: CASRAGSSGNTIYF
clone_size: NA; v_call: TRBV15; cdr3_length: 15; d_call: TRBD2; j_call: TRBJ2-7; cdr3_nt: TGTGCCACCAGCAGAGAGAAACTAGCGGGAGCCGAGCAGTACTTC; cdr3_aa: CATSREKLAGAEQYF
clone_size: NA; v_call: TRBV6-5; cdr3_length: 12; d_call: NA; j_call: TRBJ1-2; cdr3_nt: TGTGCCAGCAGGGGGAGCGACTATGGCTACACCTTC; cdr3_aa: CASRGSDYGYTF
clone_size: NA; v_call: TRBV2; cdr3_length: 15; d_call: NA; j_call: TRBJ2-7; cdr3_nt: TGTGCCAGCAGCGGGGGACAGATAGGCTCCTACGAGCAGTACTTC; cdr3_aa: CASSGGQIGSYEQYF
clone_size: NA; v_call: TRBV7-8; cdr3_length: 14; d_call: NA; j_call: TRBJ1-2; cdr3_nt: TGTGCCAGCAGCTTACAGGGTACTAACTATGGCTACACCTTC; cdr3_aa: CASSLQGTNYGYTF
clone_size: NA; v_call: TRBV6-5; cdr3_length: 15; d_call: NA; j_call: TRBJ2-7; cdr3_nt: TGTGCCAGCAGTTATCGCGACAGGCGCTCCTACGAGCAGTACTTC; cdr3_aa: CASSYRDRRSYEQYF
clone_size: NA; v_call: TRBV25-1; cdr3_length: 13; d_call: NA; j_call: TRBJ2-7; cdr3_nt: TGTGCCAGCAGTGGTGGAGAGTCCTACGAGCAGTACTTC; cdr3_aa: CASSGGESYEQYF
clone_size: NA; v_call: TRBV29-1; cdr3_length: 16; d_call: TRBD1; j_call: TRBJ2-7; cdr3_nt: TGCAGCGTTGAAGTCACAACAGGGGTTCCCTCCTACGAGCAGTACTTC; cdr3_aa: CSVEVTTGVPSYEQYF
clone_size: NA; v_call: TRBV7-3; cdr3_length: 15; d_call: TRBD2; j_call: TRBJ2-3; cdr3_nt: TGTGCCAGCAGCTTAAGCCCAGCGGGGGCCCGAGGGCAGTATTTT; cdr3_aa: CASSLSPAGARGQYF
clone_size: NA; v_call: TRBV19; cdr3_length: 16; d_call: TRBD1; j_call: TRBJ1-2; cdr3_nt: TGTGCCAGTAGTATAGAATGGGGGACAGGGTCGGGCGGCTACACCTTC; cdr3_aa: CASSIEWGTGSGGYTF
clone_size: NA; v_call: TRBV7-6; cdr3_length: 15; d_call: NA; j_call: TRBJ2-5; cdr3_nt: TGTGCCAGCAGCGGTCTAGGCCAATCACAAGAGACCCAGTACTTC; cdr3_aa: CASSGLGQSQETQYF
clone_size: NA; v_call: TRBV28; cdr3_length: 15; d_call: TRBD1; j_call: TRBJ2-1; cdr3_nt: TGTGCCAGCACCCCACTCGGACAGGGTAACAATGAGCAGTTCTTC; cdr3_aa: CASTPLGQGNNEQFF
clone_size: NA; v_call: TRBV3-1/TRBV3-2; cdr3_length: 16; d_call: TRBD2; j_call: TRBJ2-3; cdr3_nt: TGTGCCAGCAGCCAAGAAGTCCGGGAGGGCCTAGATACGCAGTATTTT; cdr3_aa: CASSQEVREGLDTQYF
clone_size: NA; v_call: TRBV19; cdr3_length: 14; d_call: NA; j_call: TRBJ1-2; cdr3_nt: TGTGCCAGTAAGGCTGCCGGAGTAAACTATGGCTACACCTTC; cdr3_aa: CASKAAGVNYGYTF
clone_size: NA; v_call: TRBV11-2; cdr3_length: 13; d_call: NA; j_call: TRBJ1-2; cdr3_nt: TGTGCCAGCAGCCCGGACAGAACTATGGCCTACACCTTC; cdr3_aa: CASSPDRTMAYTF
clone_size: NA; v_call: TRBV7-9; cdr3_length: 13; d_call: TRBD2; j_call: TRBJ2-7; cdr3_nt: TGTGCCAGCAGCTCCTCGGGGGGGTTCGAGCAGTACTTC; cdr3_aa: CASSSSGGFEQYF
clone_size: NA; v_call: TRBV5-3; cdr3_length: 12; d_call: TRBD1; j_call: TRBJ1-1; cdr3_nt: TGTGCCAGAAGCCCTGGGACAGATGAAGCTTTCTTT; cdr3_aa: CARSPGTDEAFF
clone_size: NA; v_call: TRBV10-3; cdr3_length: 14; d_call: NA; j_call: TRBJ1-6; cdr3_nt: TGTGCCATCAGTGAGTCTTCCTACAATTCACCCCTCCACTTT; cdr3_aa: CAISESSYNSPLHF